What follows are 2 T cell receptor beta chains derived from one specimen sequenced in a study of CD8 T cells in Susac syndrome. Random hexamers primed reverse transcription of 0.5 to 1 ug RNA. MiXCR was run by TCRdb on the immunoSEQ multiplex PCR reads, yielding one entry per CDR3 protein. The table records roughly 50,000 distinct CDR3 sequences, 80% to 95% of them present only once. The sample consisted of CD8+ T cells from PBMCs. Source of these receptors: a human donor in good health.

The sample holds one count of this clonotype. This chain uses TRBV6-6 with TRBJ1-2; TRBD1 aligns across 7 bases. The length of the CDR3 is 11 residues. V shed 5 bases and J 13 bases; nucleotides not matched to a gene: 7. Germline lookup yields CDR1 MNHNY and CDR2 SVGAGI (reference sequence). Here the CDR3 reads CASSQGQWVTF. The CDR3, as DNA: TGTGCCAGCAGTCAGGGACAGTGGGTCACCTTC.

The CDR3 loop reads CAINLDSRDQYF. Written as DNA, the CDR3 is TGTGCCATCAACTTAGACTCTAGGGACCAGTACTTC. The V and J genes are TRBV10-3 and TRBJ2-5; D is uncertain. The CDR3 covers 12 residues. V dropped 7 bases and J dropped 10 bases, with 16 bases sitting between them. Germline lookup yields CDR1 ENHRY and CDR2 SYGVKD.